This T cell receptor (beta chain) was captured in a study of cytomegalovirus exposure and HLA in healthy donors. Study-level information: Earlier findings included approximately 120 million unique TCR beta sequences obtained from 150 million to 200 million T cells. Study findings and constraints: Later work showed greater clonal expansion in HLA-associated TCR beta chains than in equally common others. Later analysis demonstrated an association between a missense DCLRE1C variant and TCR beta V- and J-gene trimming.

PCR amplification relied on 60 Vbeta primers (plus 13 Jbeta primers). Some clones are missing from TCRdb's copy, which holds only in-frame ones; the method was immunoSEQ multiplex PCR. The sample records about 69,000 clones, just under 70% being singletons. As concerns this clone: What it binds is not known.

This CDR3 region has 15 residues. Germline V gene sequence: CDR1 LNHDA, CDR2 SQIVND (reference sequence). V was cut by 3 bases and J by 3 bases, with 15 bases left in between. The rearrangement joins TRBV19 to TRBJ2-7, with a possible D match to TRBD1 (5 bases). This receptor was taken from a woman under 40 in good health and CMV-seronegative. Sequencing input: PBMCs. The CDR3 region is CASSMTVLPSYEQYF. The CDR3 DNA is TGTGCCAGTAGTATGACAGTCTTGCCTAGCTACGAGCAGTACTTC.